This T cell receptor (beta chain) was retrieved from a study of cytomegalovirus exposure and HLA in healthy donors. Notes on the study in general: Some V segments, TRBV6-2 and TRBV6-3 among them, were indistinguishable and were therefore excluded.

The PCR had 60 Vbeta and 13 Jbeta primers. Sequencing was performed with immunoSEQ multiplex PCR; in TCRdb, only in-frame clones are kept and a portion is missing. This table lists about 88,000 clones. The CDR3 is made up of 15 amino acids. Germline CDR1 reads SGHVS; CDR2 reads FQNEAQ. The V gene lost 4 bases and the J gene lost 1 base, with 11 bases spanning the gap. As regards this clone: The antigen is undetermined.

The chain has TRBV7-8 and TRBJ1-5; D perhaps matches TRBD1 (5 bases). The TCR was taken from a girl aged 10-17 years in good health and CMV-seropositive. The sequenced material came from PBMCs. CDR3 bases: TGTGCCAGCAGCTCCGCCAGGGCCAGCAATCAGCCCCAGCATTTT. Protein: CASSSARASNQPQHF.